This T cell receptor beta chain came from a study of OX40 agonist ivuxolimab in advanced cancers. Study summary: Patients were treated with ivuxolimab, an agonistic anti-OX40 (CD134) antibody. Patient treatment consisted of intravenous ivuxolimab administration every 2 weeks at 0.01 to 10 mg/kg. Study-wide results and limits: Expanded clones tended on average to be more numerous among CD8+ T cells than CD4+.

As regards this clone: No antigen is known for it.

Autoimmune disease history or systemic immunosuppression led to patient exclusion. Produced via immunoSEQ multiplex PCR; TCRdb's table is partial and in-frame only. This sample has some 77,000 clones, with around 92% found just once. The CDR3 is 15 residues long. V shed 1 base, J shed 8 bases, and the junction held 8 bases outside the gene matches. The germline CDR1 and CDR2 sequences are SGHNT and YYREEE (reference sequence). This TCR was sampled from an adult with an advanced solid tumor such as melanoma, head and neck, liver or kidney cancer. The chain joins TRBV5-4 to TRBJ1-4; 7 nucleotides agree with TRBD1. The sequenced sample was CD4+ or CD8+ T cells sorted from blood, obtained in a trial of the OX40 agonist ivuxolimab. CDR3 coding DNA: TGTGCCAGCAGCTTGCAGGGGGAGATTCAAGAAAAACTGTTTTTT. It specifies CASSLQGEIQEKLFF.